This TCR beta chain was sequenced during a study of blood T cell repertoires in COVID-19. Unmatched junction bases numbered 10, after V lost 5 bases and J lost 7 bases. This CDR3 is 16 amino acids long. The germline V gene encodes CDR1 SGHNT and CDR2 YYREEE (reference sequence). Using immunoSEQ multiplex PCR, the repertoire was profiled, and TCRdb retains in-frame clones only, with some absent. The repertoire holds tens of thousands of clones, over 70% seen once, with approximately 10% in the top ten. This TCR derives from a man aged 80 or over with acute or convalescent COVID-19. The sample consisted of peripheral blood. The V gene is TRBV5-4, the J gene TRBJ2-2; 11 nucleotides align to TRBD1. CDR3 coding DNA: TGTGCCAGCAGACTTGGAGGACAGGGGGCCCACGGGGAGCTGTTTTTT. Its protein is CASRLGGQGAHGELFF.